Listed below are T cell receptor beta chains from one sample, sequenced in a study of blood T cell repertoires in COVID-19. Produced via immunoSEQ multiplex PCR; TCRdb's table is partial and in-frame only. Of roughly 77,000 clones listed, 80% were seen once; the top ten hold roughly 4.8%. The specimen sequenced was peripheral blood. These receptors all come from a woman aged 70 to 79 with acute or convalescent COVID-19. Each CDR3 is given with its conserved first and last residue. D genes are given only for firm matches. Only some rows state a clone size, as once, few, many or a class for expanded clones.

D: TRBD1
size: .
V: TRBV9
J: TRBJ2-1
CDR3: CASSVGDRVIFTYNEQFF
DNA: TGTGCCAGCAGCGTAGGGGACAGGGTTATTTTCACCTACAATGAGCAGTTCTTC

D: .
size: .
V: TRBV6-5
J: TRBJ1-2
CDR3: CATKQANYGYTF
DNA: TGTGCCACCAAACAGGCGAACTATGGCTACACCTTC

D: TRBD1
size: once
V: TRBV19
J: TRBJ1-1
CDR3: CASSVGQGTEAFF
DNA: TGTGCCAGTAGTGTGGGACAGGGCACTGAAGCTTTCTTT

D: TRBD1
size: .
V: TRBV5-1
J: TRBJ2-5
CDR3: CASSLTGGFETQYF
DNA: TGCGCCAGCAGCTTGACAGGGGGCTTTGAGACCCAGTACTTC

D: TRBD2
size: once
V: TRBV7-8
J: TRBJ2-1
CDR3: CASSFGLAGGAYNEQFF
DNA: TGTGCCAGCAGCTTCGGACTAGCGGGGGGTGCATACAATGAGCAGTTCTTC

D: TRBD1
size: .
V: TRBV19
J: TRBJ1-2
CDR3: CASSIGDRVYGYTF
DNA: TGTGCCAGTAGTATCGGGGACAGGGTTTATGGCTACACCTTC

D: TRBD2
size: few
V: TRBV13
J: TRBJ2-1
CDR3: CASSPSGAGGSNSYNEQFF
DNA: TGTGCCAGCAGCCCCTCGGGGGCGGGGGGCTCAAACTCCTACAATGAGCAGTTCTTC

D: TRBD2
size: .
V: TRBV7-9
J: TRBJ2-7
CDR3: CASSSPSPGLADYEQYF
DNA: TGTGCCAGCAGCTCCCCAAGCCCAGGACTAGCGGACTACGAGCAGTACTTC

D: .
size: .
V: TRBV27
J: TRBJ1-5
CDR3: CASSFGGPNQPQHF
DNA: TGTGCCAGCAGTTTCGGCGGCCCCAATCAGCCCCAGCATTTT

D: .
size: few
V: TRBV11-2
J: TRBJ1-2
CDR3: CASSLDRKRGYTF
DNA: TGTGCCAGCAGCTTAGACCGTAAGAGGGGCTACACCTTC

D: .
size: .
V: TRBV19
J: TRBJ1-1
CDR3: CASSIAPRRTTEAFF
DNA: TGTGCCAGTAGTATAGCTCCGCGGAGGACCACTGAAGCTTTCTTT

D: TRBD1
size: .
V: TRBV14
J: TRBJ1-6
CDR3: CASSPQGARNSPLHF
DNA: TGTGCCAGCAGCCCCCAGGGGGCTCGTAATTCACCCCTCCACTTT

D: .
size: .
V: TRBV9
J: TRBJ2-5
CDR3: CASSVGDRSQETQYF
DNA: TGTGCCAGCAGCGTAGGAGACAGGTCTCAAGAGACCCAGTACTTC

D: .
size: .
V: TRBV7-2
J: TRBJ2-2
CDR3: CASSLFGGGGTGELFF
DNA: TGTGCCAGCAGCTTATTCGGGGGTGGTGGCACCGGGGAGCTGTTTTTT

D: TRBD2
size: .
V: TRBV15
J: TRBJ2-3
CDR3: CATSRDRIAGKTDTQYF
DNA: TGTGCCACCAGCAGAGATCGAATAGCGGGGAAGACAGATACGCAGTATTTT

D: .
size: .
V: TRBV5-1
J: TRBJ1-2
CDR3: CASSYPRGVFNYGYTF
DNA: TGCGCCAGCAGCTATCCGCGGGGAGTTTTTAACTATGGCTACACCTTC

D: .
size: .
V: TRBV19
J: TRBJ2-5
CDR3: CASSMLGGLTTQYF
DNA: TGTGCCAGTAGTATGCTTGGCGGGTTGACGACCCAGTACTTC

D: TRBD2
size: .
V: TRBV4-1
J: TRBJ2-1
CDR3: CASSQRTSLNNEQFF
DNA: TGCGCCAGCAGCCAACGGACTAGTCTAAACAATGAGCAGTTCTTC

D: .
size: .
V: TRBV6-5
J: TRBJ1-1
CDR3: CASSLRRQQNTEAFF
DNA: TGTGCCAGCAGTTTGAGGAGACAGCAGAACACTGAAGCTTTCTTT

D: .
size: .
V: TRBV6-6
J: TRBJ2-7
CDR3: CASSYSGGAGEQYF
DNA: TGTGCCAGCAGTTACTCAGGGGGGGCAGGCGAGCAGTACTTC

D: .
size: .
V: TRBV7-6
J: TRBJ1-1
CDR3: CASSLLGGDDTEAFF
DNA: TGTGCCAGCAGCCTCCTCGGGGGGGACGACACTGAAGCTTTCTTT

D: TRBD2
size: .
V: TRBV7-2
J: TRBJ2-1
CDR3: CASSAGLAGANEQFF
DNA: TGTGCCAGCAGCGCGGGACTAGCGGGGGCCAATGAGCAGTTCTTC

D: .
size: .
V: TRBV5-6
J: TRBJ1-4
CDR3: CASSLQGAEEKLFF
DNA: TGTGCCAGCAGCTTGCAAGGGGCGGAGGAAAAACTGTTTTTT

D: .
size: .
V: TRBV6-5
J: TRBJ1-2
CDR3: CATLPGGAQSGYTF
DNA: TGTGCCACCCTCCCCGGGGGGGCGCAAAGTGGCTACACCTTC

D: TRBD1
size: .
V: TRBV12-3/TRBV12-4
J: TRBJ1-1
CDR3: CASRLKGQLEAFF
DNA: TGTGCCAGCAGATTGAAGGGACAGTTAGAAGCTTTCTTT

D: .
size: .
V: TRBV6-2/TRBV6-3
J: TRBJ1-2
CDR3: CASSSGDIYGYTF
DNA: TGTGCCAGCAGTTCAGGGGATATATATGGCTACACCTTC

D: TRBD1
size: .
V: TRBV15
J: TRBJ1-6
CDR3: CATSRVGGASPLHF
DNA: TGTGCCACCAGCAGAGTAGGGGGCGCTTCACCCCTCCACTTT

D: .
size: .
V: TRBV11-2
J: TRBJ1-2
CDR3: CASSLGGVYGYTF
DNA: TGTGCCAGCAGCTTAGGCGGGGTTTATGGCTACACCTTC

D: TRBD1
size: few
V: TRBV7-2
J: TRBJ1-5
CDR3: CASSLARQGALGSQHF
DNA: TGTGCCAGCAGCTTAGCGCGTCAGGGGGCGCTGGGATCCCAGCATTTT

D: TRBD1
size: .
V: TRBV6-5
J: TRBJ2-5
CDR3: CASSLDRAQETQYF
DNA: TGTGCCAGCAGCCTGGACAGGGCCCAAGAGACCCAGTACTTC

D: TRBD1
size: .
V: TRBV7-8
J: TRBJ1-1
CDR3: CASSSRGGDNTEAFF
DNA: TGTGCCAGCAGCTCGCGAGGGGGCGATAACACTGAAGCTTTCTTT

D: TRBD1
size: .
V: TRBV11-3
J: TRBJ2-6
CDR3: CASSARDRVTGANVLTF
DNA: TGTGCCAGCAGCGCCCGGGACAGGGTTACTGGGGCCAACGTCCTGACTTTC

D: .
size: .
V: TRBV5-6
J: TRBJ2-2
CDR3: CASSYEVGALPAGELFF
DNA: TGTGCCAGCAGCTACGAAGTGGGGGCCTTGCCGGCCGGGGAGCTGTTTTTT

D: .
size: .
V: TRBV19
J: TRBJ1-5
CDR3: CASSYRDNQPQHF
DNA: TGTGCCAGCTCGTACAGGGACAATCAGCCCCAGCATTTT

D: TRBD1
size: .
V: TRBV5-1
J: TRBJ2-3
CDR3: CASSLQGTGVGTDTQYF
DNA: TGCGCCAGCAGCCTACAAGGGACAGGGGTAGGCACAGATACGCAGTATTTT

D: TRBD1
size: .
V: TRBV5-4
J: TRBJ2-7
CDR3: CASSFGQGGYEQYF
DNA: TGTGCCAGCAGCTTCGGACAGGGGGGGTACGAGCAGTACTTC

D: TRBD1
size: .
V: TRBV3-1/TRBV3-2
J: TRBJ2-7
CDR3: CASSDRDYEQYF
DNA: TGTGCCAGCAGTGACAGGGACTACGAGCAGTACTTC

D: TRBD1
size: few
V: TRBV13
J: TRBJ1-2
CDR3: CASSFDRVYGYTF
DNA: TGTGCCAGCAGCTTTGACAGGGTCTATGGCTACACCTTC

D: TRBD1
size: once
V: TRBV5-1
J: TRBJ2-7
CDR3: CASEDRGEQYF
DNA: TGCGCCAGCGAGGACAGGGGGGAGCAGTACTTC

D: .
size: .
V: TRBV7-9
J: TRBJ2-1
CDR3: CASNPPRTGIDEQFF
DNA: TGTGCCAGCAATCCCCCTCGCACAGGGATTGATGAGCAGTTCTTC

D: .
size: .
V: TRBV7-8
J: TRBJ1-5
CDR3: CASSPYSNQPQHF
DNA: TGTGCCAGCAGCCCGTATAGCAATCAGCCCCAGCATTTT

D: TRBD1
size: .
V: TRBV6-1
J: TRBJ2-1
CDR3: CASSDPGQHYNEQFF
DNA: TGTGCCAGCAGTGACCCGGGACAGCACTACAATGAGCAGTTCTTC

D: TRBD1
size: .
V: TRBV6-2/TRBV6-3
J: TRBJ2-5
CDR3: CASSFGQGKTQYF
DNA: TGTGCCAGCAGTTTCGGACAGGGGAAGACCCAGTACTTC

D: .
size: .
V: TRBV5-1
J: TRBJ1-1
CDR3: CASSLESSDRSTEAFF
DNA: TGCGCCAGCAGCTTGGAATCGTCAGATAGGAGCACTGAAGCTTTCTTT

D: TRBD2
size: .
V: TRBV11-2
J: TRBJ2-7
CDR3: CASSLRLAGGSYEQYF
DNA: TGTGCCAGCAGCTTGCGTCTAGCGGGGGGATCCTACGAGCAGTACTTC

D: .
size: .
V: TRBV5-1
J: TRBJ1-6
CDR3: CASSMGAQGNSPLHF
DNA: TGCGCCAGCAGCATGGGGGCGCAAGGCAATTCACCCCTCCACTTT

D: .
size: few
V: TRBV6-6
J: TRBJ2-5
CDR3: CASVGWRNGQETQYF
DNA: TGTGCCAGCGTCGGGTGGAGGAACGGCCAAGAGACCCAGTACTTC